Listed below are T cell receptor beta chains from one sample, sequenced in a study of naive and memory T cell subsets. MiXCR, run by TCRdb on the UMI-ligation and nested PCR reads, gives a single entry per CDR3 protein. The top ten clones hold about 1% of a sample with about 120,000 distinct CDR3 sequences, 35% to 40% of them seen once. Source material: central memory CD4+ T cells from blood. The receptors originated from a human donor in good health. CDR3s include the opening cysteine and the closing phenylalanine or tryptophan. The order of the fields is V gene, CDR3 protein.

TRBV20-1 CSAGRLTDTQYF
TRBV12-3/TRBV12-4 CASRSRLAGGTGELFF
TRBV12-3/TRBV12-4 CASSLSFGGGRGATDTQYF
TRBV19 CASRVGTGFDEQYF
TRBV4-3 CASSHGTAVSEAFF
TRBV12-5 CASGQGLYYGYTF
TRBV7-6 CASSFGTGGSQPQHF
TRBV29-1 CSVVKAGTYEQYF
TRBV5-5 CASSLALGVLTF
TRBV5-4 CATGAGGYYNEQFF
TRBV28 CASSLFGGSYEQYF
TRBV20-1 CSARREAGELFF
TRBV20-1 CSTTSLPGSQETQYF
TRBV6-1 CASSEGKGGRQPQHF
TRBV20-1 CSARRTGREQYF
TRBV28 CASRETGTGYTF
TRBV12-3/TRBV12-4 CASSPGTGGVRIPKYF
TRBV29-1 CSVRRGSSYNEQFF
TRBV24-1 CATSWPPAVSSYNEQFF
TRBV24-1 CATSDSLGQGAATEAFF
TRBV18 CASSPTGSSYNSPLHF
TRBV20-1 CSAPPGHLQETQYF
TRBV27 CASSGRDRVPYGYTF
TRBV5-1 CASSLRGGSNYGYTF
TRBV3-1 CASSQQAEAFF
TRBV19 CASSIVGTGGHIQYF
TRBV7-2 CASSFGQLLYF
TRBV5-1 CASSLADSSYGYTF
TRBV6-2/TRBV6-3 CASSYPLEAPYYNEQFF
TRBV28 CASRLTQENIQYF
TRBV6-4 CASSASTSGAYEQYF
TRBV20-1 CSATNPDSLYGYTF
TRBV12-3/TRBV12-4 CASSLAGVAGHYNEQFF
TRBV20-1 CSARDRAKYEQYF
TRBV9 CASSVVGHGEQYF
TRBV29-1 CSVLREAEQYF
TRBV6-6 CASSYAIAGVGYNEQFF
TRBV20-1 CSANQRRSYNEQFF
TRBV20-1 CSARTTGVFHEQYF
TRBV15 CATSREQGIGYEQYF
TRBV7-2 CASSRPGLADNNEQFF